This T cell receptor beta chain was obtained from a study of T cells in Graves' hyperthyroidism and ophthalmopathy. Study-wide findings and caveats: Before onset, ophthalmopathy was predicted by the model a median approximately 6.6 months earlier. Blood held most thyroid clonotypes expanded above 0.001 frequency. Ophthalmopathy could be told apart from stable hyperthyroidism with a 13 V-J model.

RNA transcripts were the template for amplifying TCR beta CDR3 regions. Primed by the HTBI set, a first-round RT-PCR was run on the TCR CDR3. TCRdb passed the multiplex PCR reads through MiXCR, listing each CDR3 protein once. The sample contains fewer than 350,000 distinct CDR3 sequences, roughly 20% of which appear only once. Regarding this clonotype: The antigen remains unidentified.

Not enrolled were patients with uncontrolled infection, other autoimmune disease, pregnancy or lactation. CDR1 is DFQATT, CDR2 SNEGSKA, per germline (reference sequence). The CDR3 has 15 amino acids. V was pared by 4 bases and J by 9 bases, with 15 bases of the junction left unmatched. The material sequenced was blood. This clonotype was obtained from a man aged 45 to 65 with Graves' ophthalmopathy. The chain uses TRBV20-1 and TRBJ2-1; 7 bases align to TRBD2. CDR3 residues: CSATTPGGSGIEQFF. The CDR3 nucleotides read TGCAGTGCTACCACCCCGGGCGGGAGTGGGATTGAGCAGTTCTTC.